The present TCR beta chain was sequenced within a study of monozygotic twins with inflammatory bowel disease. Study-wide findings and caveats: Sharing of clonotypes with others was lower in IBD patients than in healthy twins, and this was especially so with disease activity.

To note about this clonotype: Its antigen is as yet unknown.

UMIs with a 6-nucleotide sample barcode were added by template switching. TCRdb re-called the 5' RACE reads and shows each CDR3 protein once, DNA omitted. The sample totals around 210,000 distinct CDR3 sequences. Sequenced sample: blood. The source is a human donor with ulcerative colitis or Crohn's disease, or a healthy co-twin of an affected twin (not recorded which).

This CDR3 is CASSPTSGQADTQYF. The chain employs TRBV4-3 and TRBJ2-3; TCRdb's D call, TRBD2, is unchecked because there is no DNA. The CDR3 runs to 15 residues. CDR1 and CDR2 (germline): LGHNA, YSLEER.